The T cell receptor (beta chain) described here comes from a study of OX40 agonist ivuxolimab in advanced cancers. Notes on the study in general: The mean number of expanded clones was higher in CD8+ T cells than in CD4+. The specificity for antigen of the expanded peripheral T cells was not determined. Clonal expansion by week 6 occurred in CD4+ and CD8+ blood T cells (at 0.1 to 3.0 mg/kg).

For this clone: What it binds is not known.

Only in-frame clones appear in the TCRdb table, and some are missing; sequencing was by immunoSEQ multiplex PCR. The table includes 80,000 to 100,000 clones, about 90% detected once. The CDR3 covers 15 residues. Deletions cut 0 bases from V and 0 bases from J, with 9 bases between. The germline CDR1 and CDR2 sequences are SGHRS and YFSETQ. Blood specimens came from baseline, cycle 4 day 1, and cycle 7 day 1. Sequenced material: CD4+ or CD8+ T cells sorted from blood, taken in a trial of the OX40 agonist ivuxolimab. The source of this sequence is an adult with an advanced solid tumor such as melanoma, head and neck, liver or kidney cancer. The rearrangement uses TRBV5-1 and TRBJ1-2; no reliable D call. The CDR3 bases are TGCGCCAGCAGCTTGGACCCTTCCTCTAACTATGGCTACACCTTC. Amino acids: CASSLDPSSNYGYTF.